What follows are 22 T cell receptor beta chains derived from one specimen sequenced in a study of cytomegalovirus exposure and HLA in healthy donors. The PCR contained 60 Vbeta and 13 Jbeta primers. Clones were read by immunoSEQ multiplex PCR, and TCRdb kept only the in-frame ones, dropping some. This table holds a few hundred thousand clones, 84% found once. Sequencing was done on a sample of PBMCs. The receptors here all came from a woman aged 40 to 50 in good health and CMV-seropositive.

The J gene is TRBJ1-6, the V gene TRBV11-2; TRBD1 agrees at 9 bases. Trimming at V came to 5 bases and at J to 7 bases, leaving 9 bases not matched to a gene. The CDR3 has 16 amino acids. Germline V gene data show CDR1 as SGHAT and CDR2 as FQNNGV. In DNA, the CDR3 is TGTGCCAGCAGCCAGAGGGGACAGGGTGCGAATTCACCCCTCCACTTT. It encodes CASSQRGQGANSPLHF. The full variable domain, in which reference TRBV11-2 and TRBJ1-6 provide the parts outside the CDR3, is EAGVAQSPRYKIIEKRQSVAFWCNPISGHATLYWYQQILGQGPKLLIQFQNNGVVDDSQLPKDRFSAERLKGVDSTLKIQPAKLEDSAVYLCASSQRGQGANSPLHFGNGTRLTVT.

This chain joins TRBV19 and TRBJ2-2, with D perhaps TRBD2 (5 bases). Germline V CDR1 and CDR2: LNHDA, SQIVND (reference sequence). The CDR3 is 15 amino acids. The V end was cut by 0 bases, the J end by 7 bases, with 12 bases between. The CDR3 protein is CASSIDIVGDGELFF. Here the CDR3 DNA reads TGTGCCAGTAGTATAGATATAGTCGGGGACGGGGAGCTGTTTTTT.

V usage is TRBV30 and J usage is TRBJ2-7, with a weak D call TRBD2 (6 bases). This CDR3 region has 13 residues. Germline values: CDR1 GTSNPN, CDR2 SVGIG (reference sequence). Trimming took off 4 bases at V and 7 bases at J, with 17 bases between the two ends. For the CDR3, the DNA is TGTGCCTGGACCGGGGTCCGTGGGGGGGAGCAGTACTTC. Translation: CAWTGVRGGEQYF.

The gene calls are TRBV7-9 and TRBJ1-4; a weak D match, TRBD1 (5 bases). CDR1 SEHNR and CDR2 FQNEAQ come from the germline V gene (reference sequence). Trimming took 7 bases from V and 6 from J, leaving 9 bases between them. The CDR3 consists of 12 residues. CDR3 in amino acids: CASMGGYEKLFF. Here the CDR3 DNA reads TGTGCCAGCATGGGGGGTTATGAAAAACTGTTTTTT.

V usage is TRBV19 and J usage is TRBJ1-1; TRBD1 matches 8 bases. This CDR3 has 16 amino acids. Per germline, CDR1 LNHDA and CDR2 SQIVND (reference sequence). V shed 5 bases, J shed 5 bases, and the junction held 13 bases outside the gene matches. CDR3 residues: CASSQGTGYRRTEAFF. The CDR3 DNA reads TGTGCCAGTAGTCAGGGGACAGGCTATAGGAGGACTGAAGCTTTCTTT.

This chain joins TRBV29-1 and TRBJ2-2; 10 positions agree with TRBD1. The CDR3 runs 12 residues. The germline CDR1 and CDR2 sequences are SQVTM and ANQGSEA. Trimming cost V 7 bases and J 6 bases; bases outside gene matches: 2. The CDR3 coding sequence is TGCAGCGCGGGACAGGGGTCCGGGGAGCTGTTTTTT. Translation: CSAGQGSGELFF.

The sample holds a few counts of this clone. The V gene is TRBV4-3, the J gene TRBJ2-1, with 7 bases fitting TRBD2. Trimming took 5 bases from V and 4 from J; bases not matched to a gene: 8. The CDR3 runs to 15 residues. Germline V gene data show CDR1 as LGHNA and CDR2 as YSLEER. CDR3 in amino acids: CASSVTSARYNEQFF. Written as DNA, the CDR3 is TGCGCCAGCAGCGTAACTAGCGCTAGATACAATGAGCAGTTCTTC.

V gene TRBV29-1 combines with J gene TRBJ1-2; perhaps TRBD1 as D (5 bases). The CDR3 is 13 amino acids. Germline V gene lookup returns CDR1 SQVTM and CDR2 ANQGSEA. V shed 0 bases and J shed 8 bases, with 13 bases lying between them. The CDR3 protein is CSVEDKGPGGYTF. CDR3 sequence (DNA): TGCAGCGTTGAAGATAAGGGTCCAGGGGGCTACACCTTC.

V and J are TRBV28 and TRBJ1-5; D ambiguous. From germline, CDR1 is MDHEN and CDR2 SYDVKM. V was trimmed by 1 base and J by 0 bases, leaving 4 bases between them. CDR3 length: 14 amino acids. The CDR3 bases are TGTGCCAGCAGTTTATATTATAGCAATCAGCCCCAGCATTTT. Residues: CASSLYYSNQPQHF.

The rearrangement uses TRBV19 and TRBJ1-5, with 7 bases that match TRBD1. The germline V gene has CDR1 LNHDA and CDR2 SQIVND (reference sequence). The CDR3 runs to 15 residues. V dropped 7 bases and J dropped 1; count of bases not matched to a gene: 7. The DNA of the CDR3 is TGTGCCAGTAACCCGGACAGGACAAGCAATCAGCCCCAGCATTTT. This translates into CASNPDRTSNQPQHF. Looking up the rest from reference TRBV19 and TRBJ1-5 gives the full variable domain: DGGITQSPKYLFRKEGQNVTLSCEQNLNHDAMYWYRQDPGQGLRLIYYSQIVNDFQKGDIAEGYSVSREKKESFPLTVTSAQKNPTAFYLCASNPDRTSNQPQHFGDGTRLSIL.

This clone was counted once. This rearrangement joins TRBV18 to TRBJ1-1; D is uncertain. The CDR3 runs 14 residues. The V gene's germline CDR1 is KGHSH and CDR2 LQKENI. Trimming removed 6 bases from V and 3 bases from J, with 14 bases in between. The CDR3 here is CASSPQAAYTEAFF. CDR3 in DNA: TGTGCCAGCTCTCCGCAGGCAGCCTACACTGAAGCTTTCTTT. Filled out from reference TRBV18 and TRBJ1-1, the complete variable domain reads NAGVMQNPRHLVRRRGQEARLRCSPMKGHSHVYWYRQLPEEGLKFMVYLQKENIIDESGMPKERFSAEFPKEGPSILRIQQVVRGDSAAYFCASSPQAAYTEAFFGQGTRLTVV.

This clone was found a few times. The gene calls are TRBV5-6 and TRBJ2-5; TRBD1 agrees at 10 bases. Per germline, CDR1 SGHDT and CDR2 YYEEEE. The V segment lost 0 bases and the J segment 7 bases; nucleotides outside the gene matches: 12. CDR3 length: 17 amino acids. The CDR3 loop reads CASSLATTGGRGGTQYF. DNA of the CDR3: TGTGCCAGCAGCTTGGCCACGACAGGGGGCCGGGGCGGGACCCAGTACTTC.

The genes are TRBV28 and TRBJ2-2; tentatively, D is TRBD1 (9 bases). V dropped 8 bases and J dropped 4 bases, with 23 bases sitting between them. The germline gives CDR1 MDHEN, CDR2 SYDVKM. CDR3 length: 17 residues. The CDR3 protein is CASDYVGGGQGTGELFF. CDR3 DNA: TGTGCCAGCGACTACGTCGGGGGGGGACAGGGCACCGGGGAGCTGTTTTTT.

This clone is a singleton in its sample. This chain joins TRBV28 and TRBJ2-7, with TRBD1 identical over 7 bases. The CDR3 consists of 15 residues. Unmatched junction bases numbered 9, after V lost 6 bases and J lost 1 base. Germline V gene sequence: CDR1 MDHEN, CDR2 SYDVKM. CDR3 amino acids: CASSDRDRGSYEQYF. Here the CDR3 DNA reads TGTGCCAGCAGCGACCGGGACAGAGGATCCTACGAGCAGTACTTC.

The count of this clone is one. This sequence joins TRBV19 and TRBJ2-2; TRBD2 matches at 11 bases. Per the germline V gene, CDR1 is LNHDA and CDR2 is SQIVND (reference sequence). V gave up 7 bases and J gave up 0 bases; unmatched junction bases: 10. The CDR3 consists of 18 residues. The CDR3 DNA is TGTGCCAGTAATAGACTAGCGGGATACCAGACGAACACCGGGGAGCTGTTTTTT. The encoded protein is CASNRLAGYQTNTGELFF.

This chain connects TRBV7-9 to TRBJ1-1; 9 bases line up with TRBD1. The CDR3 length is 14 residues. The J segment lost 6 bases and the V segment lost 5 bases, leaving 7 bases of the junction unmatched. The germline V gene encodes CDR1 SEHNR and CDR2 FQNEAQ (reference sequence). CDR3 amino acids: CASSTRTGDPEAFF. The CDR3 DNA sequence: TGTGCCAGCAGCACCAGGACAGGGGATCCTGAAGCTTTCTTT.

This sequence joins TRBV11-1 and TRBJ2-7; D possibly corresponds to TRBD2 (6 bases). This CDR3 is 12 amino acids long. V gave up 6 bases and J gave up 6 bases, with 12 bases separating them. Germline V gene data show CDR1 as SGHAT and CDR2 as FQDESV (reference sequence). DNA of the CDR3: TGTGCCAGCAGTTCTTTAGCGGCCGAGCAGTACTTC. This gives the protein CASSSLAAEQYF.

The CDR3 loop reads CASSKGTSQTNEQFF. CDR3 in DNA: TGCGCCAGCAGCAAGGGGACTAGCCAAACCAATGAGCAGTTCTTC. This rearrangement joins TRBV5-1 to TRBJ2-1; 9 nucleotides agree with TRBD2. The CDR3 has 15 residues. Germline V gives CDR1 SGHRS, CDR2 YFSETQ. Losses at the gene ends were 4 bases for V and 6 bases for J; bases not matched to a gene: 8.

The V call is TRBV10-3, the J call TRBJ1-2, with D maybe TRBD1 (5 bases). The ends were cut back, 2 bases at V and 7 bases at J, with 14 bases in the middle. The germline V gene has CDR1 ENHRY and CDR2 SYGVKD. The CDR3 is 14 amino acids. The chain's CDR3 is CAISETDTNLGYTF. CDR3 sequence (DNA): TGTGCCATCAGTGAGACGGACACCAATCTTGGCTACACCTTC.

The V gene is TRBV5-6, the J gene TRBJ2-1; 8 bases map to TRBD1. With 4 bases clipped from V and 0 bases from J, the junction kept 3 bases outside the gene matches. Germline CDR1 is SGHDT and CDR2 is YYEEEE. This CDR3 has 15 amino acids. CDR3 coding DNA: TGTGCCAGCAGCCGACAGGGGAGCTCCTACAATGAGCAGTTCTTC. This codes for CASSRQGSSYNEQFF.

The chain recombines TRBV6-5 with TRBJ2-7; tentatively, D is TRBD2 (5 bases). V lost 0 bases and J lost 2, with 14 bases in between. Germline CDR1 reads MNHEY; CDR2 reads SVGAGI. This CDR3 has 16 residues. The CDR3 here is CASSYSGGGRPYEQYF. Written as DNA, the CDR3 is TGTGCCAGCAGTTACTCAGGAGGTGGACGGCCCTACGAGCAGTACTTC.

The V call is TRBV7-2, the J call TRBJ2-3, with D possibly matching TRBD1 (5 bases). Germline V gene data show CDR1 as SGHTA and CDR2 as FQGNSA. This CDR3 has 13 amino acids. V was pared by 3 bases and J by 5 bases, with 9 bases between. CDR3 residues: CASSFQGGDTQYF. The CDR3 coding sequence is TGTGCCAGCAGCTTCCAGGGCGGAGATACGCAGTATTTT.